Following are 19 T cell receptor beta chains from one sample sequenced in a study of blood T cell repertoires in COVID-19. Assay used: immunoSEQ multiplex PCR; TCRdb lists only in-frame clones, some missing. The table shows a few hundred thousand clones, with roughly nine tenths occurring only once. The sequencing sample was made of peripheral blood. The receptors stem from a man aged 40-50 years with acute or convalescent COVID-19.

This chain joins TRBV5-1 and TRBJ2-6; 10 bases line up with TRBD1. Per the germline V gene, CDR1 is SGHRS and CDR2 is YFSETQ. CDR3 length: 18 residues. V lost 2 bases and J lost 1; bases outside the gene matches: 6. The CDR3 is CASSFYRGQGSGANVLTF. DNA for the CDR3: TGCGCCAGCAGCTTCTACCGGGGACAGGGGTCTGGGGCCAACGTCCTGACTTTC.

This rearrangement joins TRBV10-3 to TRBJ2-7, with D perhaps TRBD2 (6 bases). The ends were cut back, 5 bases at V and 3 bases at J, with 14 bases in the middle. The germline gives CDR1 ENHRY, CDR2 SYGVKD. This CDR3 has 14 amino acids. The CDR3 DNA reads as TGTGCCATCAGTACCTCCGGGAGTTACTACGAGCAGTACTTC. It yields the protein CAISTSGSYYEQYF.

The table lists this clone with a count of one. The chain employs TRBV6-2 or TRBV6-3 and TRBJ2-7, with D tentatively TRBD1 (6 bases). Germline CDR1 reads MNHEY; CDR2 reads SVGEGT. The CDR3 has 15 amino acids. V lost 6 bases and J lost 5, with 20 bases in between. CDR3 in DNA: TGTGCCAGCAGGTACAGAACCACCAGGGACAACGAGCAGTACTTC. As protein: CASRYRTTRDNEQYF.

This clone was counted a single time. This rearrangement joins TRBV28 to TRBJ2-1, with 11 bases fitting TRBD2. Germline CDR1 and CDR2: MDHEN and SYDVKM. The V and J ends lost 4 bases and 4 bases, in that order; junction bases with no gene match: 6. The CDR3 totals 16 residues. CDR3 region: CASSSLLAGAYNEQFF. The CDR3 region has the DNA TGTGCCAGCAGTTCTTTACTAGCGGGAGCATACAATGAGCAGTTCTTC.

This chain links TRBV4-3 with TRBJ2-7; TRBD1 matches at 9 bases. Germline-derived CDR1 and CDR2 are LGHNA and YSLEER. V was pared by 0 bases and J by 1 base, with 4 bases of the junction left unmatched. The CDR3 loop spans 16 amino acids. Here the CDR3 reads CASSQDGTGSSYEQYF. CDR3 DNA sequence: TGCGCCAGCAGCCAAGATGGGACAGGGAGTTCCTACGAGCAGTACTTC.

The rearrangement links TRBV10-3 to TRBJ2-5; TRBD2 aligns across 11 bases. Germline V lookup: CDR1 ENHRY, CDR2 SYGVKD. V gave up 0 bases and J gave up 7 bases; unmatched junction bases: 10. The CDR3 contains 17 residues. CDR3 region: CAISESFVSGGDVTQYF. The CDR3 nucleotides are TGTGCCATCAGTGAGTCGTTCGTTAGCGGGGGGGATGTGACCCAGTACTTC.

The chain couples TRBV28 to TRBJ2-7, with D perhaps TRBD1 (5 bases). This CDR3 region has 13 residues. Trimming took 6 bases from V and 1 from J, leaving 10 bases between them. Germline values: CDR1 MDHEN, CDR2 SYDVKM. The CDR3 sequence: CASRADSSYEQYF. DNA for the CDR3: TGTGCCAGCAGGGCCGACAGTTCCTACGAGCAGTACTTC.

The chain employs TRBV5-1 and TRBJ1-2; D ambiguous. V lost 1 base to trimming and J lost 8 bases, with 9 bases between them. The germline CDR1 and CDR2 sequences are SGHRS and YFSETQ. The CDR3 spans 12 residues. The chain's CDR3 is CASSLPDGGYTF. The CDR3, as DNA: TGCGCCAGCAGCTTGCCTGACGGGGGCTACACCTTC.

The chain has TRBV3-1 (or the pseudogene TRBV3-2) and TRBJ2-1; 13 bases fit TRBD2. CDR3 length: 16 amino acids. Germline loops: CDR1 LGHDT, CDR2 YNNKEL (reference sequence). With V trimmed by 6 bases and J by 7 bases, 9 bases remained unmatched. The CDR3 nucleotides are TGTGCCAGCAGTCCCCCGGGACTAGCGGGAAGGAATGAGCAGTTCTTC. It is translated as CASSPPGLAGRNEQFF.

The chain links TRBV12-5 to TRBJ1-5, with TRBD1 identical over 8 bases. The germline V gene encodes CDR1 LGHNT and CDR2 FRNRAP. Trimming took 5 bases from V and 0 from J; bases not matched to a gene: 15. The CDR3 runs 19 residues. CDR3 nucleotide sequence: TGTGCTAGTGGTCTCTGTACCGGGACAGGACCTTATAGCAATCAGCCCCAGCATTTT. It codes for CASGLCTGTGPYSNQPQHF.

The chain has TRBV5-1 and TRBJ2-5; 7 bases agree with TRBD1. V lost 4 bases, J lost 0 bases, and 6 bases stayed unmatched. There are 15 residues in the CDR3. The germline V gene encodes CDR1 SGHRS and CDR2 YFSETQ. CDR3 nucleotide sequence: TGCGCCAGCAGCACGGGACAGCTGTACCAAGAGACCCAGTACTTC. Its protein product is CASSTGQLYQETQYF.

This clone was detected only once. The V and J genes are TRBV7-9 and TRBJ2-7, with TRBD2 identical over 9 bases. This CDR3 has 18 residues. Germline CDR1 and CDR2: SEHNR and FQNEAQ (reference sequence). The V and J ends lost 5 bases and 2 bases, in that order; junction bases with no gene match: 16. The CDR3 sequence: CASSPRLTREGLTYEQYF. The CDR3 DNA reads TGTGCCAGCAGCCCGCGCCTCACGCGGGAGGGCCTGACCTACGAGCAGTACTTC.

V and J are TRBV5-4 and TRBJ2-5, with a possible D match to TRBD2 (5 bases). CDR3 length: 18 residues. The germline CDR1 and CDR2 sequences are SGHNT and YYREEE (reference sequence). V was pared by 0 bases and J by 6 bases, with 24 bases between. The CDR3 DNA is TGTGCCAGCAGCTTGGGTCCCCAGACTACCACTACAAGAAAGACCCAGTACTTC. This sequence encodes CASSLGPQTTTTRKTQYF.

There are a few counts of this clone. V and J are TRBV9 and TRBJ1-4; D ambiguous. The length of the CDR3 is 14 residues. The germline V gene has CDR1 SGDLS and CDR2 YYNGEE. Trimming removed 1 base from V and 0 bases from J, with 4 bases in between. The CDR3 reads CASSVYSTNEKLFF. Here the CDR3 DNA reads TGTGCCAGCAGCGTATATTCAACTAATGAAAAACTGTTTTTT.

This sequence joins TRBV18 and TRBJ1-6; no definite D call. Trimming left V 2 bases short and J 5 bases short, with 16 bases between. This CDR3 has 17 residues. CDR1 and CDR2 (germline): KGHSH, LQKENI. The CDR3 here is CASSPEAAGVNNSPLHF. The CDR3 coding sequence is TGTGCCAGCTCACCAGAGGCAGCCGGAGTCAATAATTCACCCCTCCACTTT.

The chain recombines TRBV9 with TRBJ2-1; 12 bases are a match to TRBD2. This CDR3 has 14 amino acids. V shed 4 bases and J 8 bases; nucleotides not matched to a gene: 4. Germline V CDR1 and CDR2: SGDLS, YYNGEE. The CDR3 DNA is TGTGCCAGCAGCTGGACTAGCGGGGCCCATGAGCAGTTCTTC. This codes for CASSWTSGAHEQFF.

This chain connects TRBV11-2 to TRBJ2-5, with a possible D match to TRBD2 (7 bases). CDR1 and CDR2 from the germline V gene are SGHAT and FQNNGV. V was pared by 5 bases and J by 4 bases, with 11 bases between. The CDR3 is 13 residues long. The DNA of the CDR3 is TGTGCCAGCAGCCTGGGGGGGCCAGAGACCCAGTACTTC. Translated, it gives CASSLGGPETQYF.

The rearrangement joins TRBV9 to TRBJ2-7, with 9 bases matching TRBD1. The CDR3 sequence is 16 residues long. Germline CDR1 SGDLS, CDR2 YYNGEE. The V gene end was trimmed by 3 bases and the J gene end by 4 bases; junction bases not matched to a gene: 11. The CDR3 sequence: CASSASRTGDKYEQYF. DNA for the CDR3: TGTGCCAGCAGCGCAAGTCGGACAGGGGACAAGTACGAGCAGTACTTC. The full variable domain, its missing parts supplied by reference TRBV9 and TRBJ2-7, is DSGVTQTPKHLITATGQRVTLRCSPRSGDLSVYWYQQSLDQGLQFLIQYYNGEERAKGNILERFSAQQFPDLHSELNLSSLELGDSALYFCASSASRTGDKYEQYFGPGTRLTVT.

CDR3 sequence (DNA): TGCGCCAGCAGCCTCACAGCGGGAGGGCCAGGGCAGTACTTC. Encoded protein: CASSLTAGGPGQYF. The J gene is TRBJ2-7, the V gene TRBV4-1; 10 bases align to TRBD2. The ends lost 4 bases at V and 9 bases at J; junction bases unmatched: 9. This CDR3 has 14 amino acids. The germline CDR1 and CDR2 sequences are MGHRA and YSYEKL.